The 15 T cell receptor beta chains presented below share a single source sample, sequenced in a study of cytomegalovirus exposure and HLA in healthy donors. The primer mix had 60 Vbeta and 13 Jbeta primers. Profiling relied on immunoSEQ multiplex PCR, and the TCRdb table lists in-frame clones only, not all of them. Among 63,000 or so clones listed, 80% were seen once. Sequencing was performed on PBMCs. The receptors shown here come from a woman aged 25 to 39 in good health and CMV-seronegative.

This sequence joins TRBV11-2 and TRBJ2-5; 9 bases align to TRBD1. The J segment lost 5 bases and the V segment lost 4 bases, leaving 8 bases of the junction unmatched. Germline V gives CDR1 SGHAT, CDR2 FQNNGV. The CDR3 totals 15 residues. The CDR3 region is CASSSGYRGLETQYF. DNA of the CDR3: TGTGCCAGCAGCTCAGGCTACAGGGGGCTGGAGACCCAGTACTTC.

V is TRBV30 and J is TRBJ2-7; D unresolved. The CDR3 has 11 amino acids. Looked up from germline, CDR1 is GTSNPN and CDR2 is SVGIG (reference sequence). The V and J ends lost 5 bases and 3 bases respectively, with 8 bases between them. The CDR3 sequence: CAWGRHYEQYF. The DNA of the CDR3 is TGTGCCTGGGGAAGACACTACGAGCAGTACTTC.

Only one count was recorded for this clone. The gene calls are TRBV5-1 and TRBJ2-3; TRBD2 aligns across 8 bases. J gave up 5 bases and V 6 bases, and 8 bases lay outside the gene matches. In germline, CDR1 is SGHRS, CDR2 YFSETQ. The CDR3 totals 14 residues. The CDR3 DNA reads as TGCGCCAGCACCACTAGCGGAGTTTTAGATACGCAGTATTTT. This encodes CASTTSGVLDTQYF.

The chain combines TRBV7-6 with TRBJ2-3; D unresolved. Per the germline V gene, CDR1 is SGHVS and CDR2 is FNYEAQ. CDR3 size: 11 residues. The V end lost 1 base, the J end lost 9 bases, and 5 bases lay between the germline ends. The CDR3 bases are TGTGCCAGCAGCTTAGAGAGCACGCAGTATTTT. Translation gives CASSLESTQYF.

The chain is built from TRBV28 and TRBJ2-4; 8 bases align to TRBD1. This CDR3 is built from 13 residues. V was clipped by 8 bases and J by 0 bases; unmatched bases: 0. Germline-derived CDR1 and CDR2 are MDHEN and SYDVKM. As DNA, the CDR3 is TGTGCCAGCGGACAGGGAGCCAAAAACATTCAGTACTTC. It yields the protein CASGQGAKNIQYF.

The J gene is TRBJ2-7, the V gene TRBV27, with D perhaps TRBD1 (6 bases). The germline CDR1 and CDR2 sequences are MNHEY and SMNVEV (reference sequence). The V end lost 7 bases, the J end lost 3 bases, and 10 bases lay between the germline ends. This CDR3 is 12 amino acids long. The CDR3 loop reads CASTSQGYEQYF. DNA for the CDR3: TGTGCCAGCACCTCACAGGGCTACGAGCAGTACTTC.

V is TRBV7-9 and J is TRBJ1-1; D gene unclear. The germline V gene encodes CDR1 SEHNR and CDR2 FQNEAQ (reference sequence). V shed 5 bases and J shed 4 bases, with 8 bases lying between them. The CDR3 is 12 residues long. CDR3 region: CASSLTSTEAFF. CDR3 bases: TGTGCCAGCAGCCTTACATCCACTGAAGCTTTCTTT.

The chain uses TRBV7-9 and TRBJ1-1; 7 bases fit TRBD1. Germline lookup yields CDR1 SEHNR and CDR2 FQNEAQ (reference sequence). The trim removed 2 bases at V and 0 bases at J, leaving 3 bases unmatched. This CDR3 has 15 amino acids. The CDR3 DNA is TGTGCCAGCAGCTTAAGAACAGGGGTGAACACTGAAGCTTTCTTT. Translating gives CASSLRTGVNTEAFF. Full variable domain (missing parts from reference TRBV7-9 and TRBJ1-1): DTGVSQNPRHKITKRGQNVTFRCDPISEHNRLYWYRQTLGQGPEFLTYFQNEAQLEKSRLLSDRFSAERPKGSFSTLEIQRTEQGDSAMYLCASSLRTGVNTEAFFGQGTRLTVV.

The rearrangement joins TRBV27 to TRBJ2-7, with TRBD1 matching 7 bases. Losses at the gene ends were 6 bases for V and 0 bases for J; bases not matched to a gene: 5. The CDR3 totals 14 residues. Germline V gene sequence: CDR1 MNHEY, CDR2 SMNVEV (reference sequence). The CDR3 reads CASRTGLSSYEQYF. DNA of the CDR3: TGTGCCAGCAGGACAGGGCTTAGCTCCTACGAGCAGTACTTC.

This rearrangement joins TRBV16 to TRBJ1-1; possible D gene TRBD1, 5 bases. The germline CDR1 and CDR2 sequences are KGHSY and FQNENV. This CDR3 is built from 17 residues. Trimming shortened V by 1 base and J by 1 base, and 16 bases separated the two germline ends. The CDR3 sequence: CASSQFLQGSTNTEAFF. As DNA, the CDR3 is TGTGCCAGCAGCCAATTTTTGCAGGGATCTACGAACACTGAAGCTTTCTTT.

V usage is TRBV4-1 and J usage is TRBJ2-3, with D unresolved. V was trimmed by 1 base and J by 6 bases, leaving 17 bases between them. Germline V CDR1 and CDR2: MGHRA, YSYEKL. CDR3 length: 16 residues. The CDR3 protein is CASSQAPSPPRDTQYF. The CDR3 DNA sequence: TGCGCCAGCAGCCAAGCCCCCAGTCCTCCGAGGGATACGCAGTATTTT.

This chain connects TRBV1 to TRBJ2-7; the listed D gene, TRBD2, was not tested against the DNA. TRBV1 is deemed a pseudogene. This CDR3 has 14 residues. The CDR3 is CTSSGEPSSYEQYF. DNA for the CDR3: TGCACCAGCAGCGGAGAACCTTCCTCCTACGAGCAGTACTTC.

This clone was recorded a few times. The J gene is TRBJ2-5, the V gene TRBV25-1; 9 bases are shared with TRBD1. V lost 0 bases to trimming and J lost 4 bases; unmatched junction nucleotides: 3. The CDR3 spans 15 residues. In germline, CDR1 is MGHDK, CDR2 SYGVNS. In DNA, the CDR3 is TGTGCCAGCAGTGAATACACAGGGGGCTTAGAGACCCAGTACTTC. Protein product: CASSEYTGGLETQYF.

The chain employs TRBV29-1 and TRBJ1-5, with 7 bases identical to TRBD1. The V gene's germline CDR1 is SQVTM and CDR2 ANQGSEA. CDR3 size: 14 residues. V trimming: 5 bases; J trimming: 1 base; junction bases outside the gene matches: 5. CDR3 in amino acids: CSVRPGGSNQPQHF. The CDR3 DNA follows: TGCAGCGTTAGGCCAGGGGGAAGCAATCAGCCCCAGCATTTT.

CDR3 in DNA: TGTGCCTGGAGTCCAGGGGACCGTCAGAACATTCAGTACTTC. Protein product: CAWSPGDRQNIQYF. J is TRBJ2-4 and V is TRBV30, with a weak D call TRBD1 (6 bases). The CDR3 runs 14 residues. Trimming removed 2 bases at V and 7 bases at J, with 15 bases between. In germline, CDR1 is GTSNPN, CDR2 SVGIG (reference sequence).